The 5 T cell receptor beta chains reported below all come from one sample, sequenced in a study of patients and donors after allogeneic stem cell transplantation. One entry per CDR3 protein results from TCRdb running MiXCR on the RT-PCR reads. The profile shows 57,000 or so distinct CDR3 sequences, about an eighth of them singletons. The sequencing sample was made of blood, either unsorted or a sorted T cell fraction (not recorded which). The receptors here all came from a human donor who was either an allogeneic HSCT recipient or a stem cell or donor lymphocyte infusion donor (not recorded which). It is not recorded whose cells these are; they may come from a transplant donor.

This clonotype has just a few counts. The chain is built from TRBV28 and TRBJ2-7; D gene unclear. The V end lost 7 bases, the J end lost 3 bases, and 7 bases lay between the germline ends. CDR3 length: 11 residues. The germline gives CDR1 MDHEN, CDR2 SYDVKM. The CDR3 sequence is CASNGVYEQYF. The CDR3 DNA reads TGTGCCAGCAATGGGGTCTACGAGCAGTACTTC.

This clonotype was counted a few times. The V and J genes are TRBV6-5 and TRBJ2-7; TRBD2 aligns across 10 bases. CDR1 MNHEY and CDR2 SVGAGI come from the germline V gene. This CDR3 contains 16 residues. The trim removed 3 bases at V and 3 bases at J, leaving 8 bases unmatched. CDR3 sequence reads: CASSYRLAGAVYEQYF. DNA for the CDR3: TGTGCCAGCAGTTATCGGCTAGCGGGAGCCGTCTACGAGCAGTACTTC.

This clonotype was seen many times. This chain uses TRBV29-1 with TRBJ2-1; 8 bases match TRBD2. In germline, CDR1 is SQVTM, CDR2 ANQGSEA. This CDR3 spans 16 amino acids. Unmatched junction bases numbered 10, after V lost 6 bases and J lost 0 bases. The CDR3 here is CSVEIPGTSSYNEQFF. CDR3 DNA sequence: TGCAGCGTAGAAATTCCCGGGACTAGCTCCTACAATGAGCAGTTCTTC.

CDR3 sequence: CASSRSSYNEQFF. CDR3 in DNA: TGTGCCAGCAGTCGGAGCTCCTACAATGAGCAGTTCTTC. The V call is TRBV6-5, the J call TRBJ2-1, with no clear D. V gave up 5 bases and J gave up 0 bases, with 5 bases separating them. Germline CDR1 MNHEY, CDR2 SVGAGI. The CDR3 totals 13 residues.

This clonotype was counted a few times. The V call is TRBV6-1, the J call TRBJ2-3; no firm D call. Germline V gene data show CDR1 as MNHNS and CDR2 as SASEGT. Trimming pared 3 bases from V and 1 base from J, leaving 17 bases between. This CDR3 spans 17 amino acids. In nucleotides, the CDR3 is TGTGCCAGCAGTGATGGTATCACCCGGATTCGCACAGATACGCAGTATTTT. Translation: CASSDGITRIRTDTQYF.